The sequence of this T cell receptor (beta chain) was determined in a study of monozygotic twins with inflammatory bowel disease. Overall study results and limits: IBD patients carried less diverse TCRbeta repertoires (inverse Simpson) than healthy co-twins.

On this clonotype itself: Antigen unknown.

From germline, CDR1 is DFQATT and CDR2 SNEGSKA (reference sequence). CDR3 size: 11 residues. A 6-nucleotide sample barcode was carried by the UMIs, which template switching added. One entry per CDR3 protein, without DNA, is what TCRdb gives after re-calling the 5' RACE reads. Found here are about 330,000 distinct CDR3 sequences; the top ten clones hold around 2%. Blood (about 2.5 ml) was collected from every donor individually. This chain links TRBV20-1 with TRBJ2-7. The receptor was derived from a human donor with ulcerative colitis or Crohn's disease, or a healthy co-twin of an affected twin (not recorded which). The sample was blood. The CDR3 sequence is CSARVAGEQYF.